Below, one T cell receptor beta chain is given with its context. Its specificity is not known. The data were taken from a study of T cell responses to AZD1222 COVID-19 vaccine. Sequencing was performed with immunoSEQ multiplex PCR; in TCRdb, only in-frame clones are kept and a portion is missing. Of around 140,000 clones detected, more than 70% appear once; the ten largest clones hold less than 6%. Findings and caveats of the study: Close to half of all spike-specific TCRs reportedly target regions of the variants that are unmutated.

CDR3 size: 16 residues. The V end was cut by 6 bases, the J end by 3 bases, with 18 bases between. Germline lookup yields CDR1 MNHEY and CDR2 SMNVEV (reference sequence). This chain connects TRBV27 to TRBJ2-4; perhaps TRBD2 as D (6 bases). The clonotype comes from an adult who received the AZD1222 COVID-19 vaccine. This material consisted of peripheral blood, taken 28 days after the second AZD1222 dose. CDR3 in DNA: TGTGCCAGCAGGCGACTAGTCCCATCGGTCAAAAACATTCAGTACTTC. This gives the protein CASRRLVPSVKNIQYF.